A selection of T cell receptor beta chains follows, all from one sample in a study of control samples from healthy donors and cancer patients. Here immunoSEQ multiplex PCR was the method, and the copy in TCRdb shows in-frame clones only, minus some. The sample holds roughly 58,000 clones, around 87% seen once. The sequencing sample was made of PBMCs. Receptors were obtained from a woman aged 55-69 years with lung cancer. CDR3s include the opening cysteine and the closing phenylalanine or tryptophan. D genes are given only for firm matches. Clone sizes are given selectively: once, few, many, or a class where the clone is expanded.

TRBV13	TRBJ2-7	-	13	TRBD1	CASGGQAIYEQYF	TGTGCCAGCGGGGGACAGGCGATATACGAGCAGTACTTC
TRBV2	TRBJ2-2	-	14	-	CASSDGQTTGELFF	TGTGCCAGCAGTGATGGGCAGACCACCGGGGAGCTGTTTTTT
TRBV4-1	TRBJ2-1	-	14	TRBD2	CASSQDGEGYEQFF	TGCGCCAGCAGCCAAGACGGGGAGGGGTATGAGCAGTTCTTC
TRBV12-3/TRBV12-4	TRBJ1-1	-	11	-	CASGGRFEAFF	TGTGCCAGCGGGGGGAGGTTTGAAGCTTTCTTT
TRBV6-5	TRBJ2-2	-	15	-	CASRAGLIGTGELFF	TGTGCCAGCAGGGCCGGGCTGATTGGGACCGGGGAGCTGTTTTTT
TRBV28	TRBJ1-2	-	13	-	CASSVYGTYGYTF	TGTGCCAGCAGCGTTTACGGAACCTATGGCTACACCTTC
TRBV6-6	TRBJ2-1	-	12	-	CASSGGYNEQFF	TGTGCCAGCAGTGGCGGGTACAATGAGCAGTTCTTC
TRBV28	TRBJ2-1	-	11	-	CASSITNEQFF	TGTGCCAGCAGTATAACGAATGAGCAGTTCTTC
TRBV5-5	TRBJ2-3	-	15	-	CASSPRVDSTDTQYF	TGTGCCAGCAGCCCCCGGGTAGACAGCACAGATACGCAGTATTTT
TRBV2	TRBJ2-6	-	18	TRBD1	CASSELGQGSFGANVLTF	TGTGCCAGCAGTGAGTTGGGACAGGGATCTTTTGGGGCCAACGTCCTGACTTTC
TRBV15	TRBJ2-1	-	20	TRBD2	CATSLSPGLAGVAVYNEQFF	TGTGCCACCAGTTTAAGCCCGGGACTAGCGGGAGTCGCGGTCTACAATGAGCAGTTCTTC
TRBV3-1/TRBV3-2	TRBJ2-2	-	15	-	CASSQSLAGAGELFF	TGTGCCAGCAGCCAGTCTCTAGCTGGGGCCGGGGAGCTGTTTTTT
TRBV5-1	TRBJ2-7	once	15	TRBD1	CASSSSGWTGDEQYF	TGCGCCAGCAGCTCTTCGGGGTGGACAGGGGACGAGCAGTACTTC
TRBV3-1/TRBV3-2	TRBJ2-2	-	16	TRBD2	CASAPGLAGTTGELFF	TGTGCCAGCGCCCCAGGGCTAGCGGGGACTACCGGGGAGCTGTTTTTT
TRBV20-1	TRBJ2-3	-	16	TRBD2	CSASTGGQLVTDTQYF	TGCAGTGCTAGTACGGGAGGCCAGCTGGTCACAGATACGCAGTATTTT
TRBV7-9	TRBJ2-1	-	14	-	CASTSLGGVNEQFF	TGTGCCAGCACCTCGCTGGGGGGCGTAAATGAGCAGTTCTTC
TRBV4-1	TRBJ2-1	-	15	-	CASSQQPGLHNEQFF	TGCGCCAGCAGCCAACAACCCGGACTACACAATGAGCAGTTCTTC
TRBV30	TRBJ2-3	-	14	-	CAWSVKGGVGAQYF	TGTGCCTGGAGTGTAAAAGGCGGGGTTGGGGCGCAGTATTTT
TRBV24-1	TRBJ2-2	-	15	-	CATSDAGVNTGELFF	TGTGCCACCAGTGATGCAGGGGTGAACACCGGGGAGCTGTTTTTT
TRBV7-2	TRBJ2-5	-	13	TRBD2	CASSKGTSETQYF	TGTGCCAGCAGCAAAGGGACTAGCGAGACCCAGTACTTC
TRBV11-2	TRBJ2-7	-	16	-	CASSFLWRGRTYEQYF	-
TRBV27	TRBJ2-7	few	14	TRBD1	CASSLQQGAYEQYF	TGTGCCAGCAGTTTACAACAGGGGGCCTACGAGCAGTACTTC
TRBV5-1	TRBJ2-5	-	15	TRBD1	CASSSITGTEETQYF	TGCGCCAGCAGCTCAATCACCGGGACAGAAGAGACCCAGTACTTC
TRBV6-5	TRBJ2-5	-	14	-	CASSSKPRDAAQYF	TGTGCCAGCAGTTCCAAGCCCCGGGACGCCGCCCAGTACTTC
TRBV3-1/TRBV3-2	TRBJ1-1	-	17	-	CASSQAPFTGLVTEAFF	TGTGCCAGCAGCCAAGCCCCCTTCACAGGGCTGGTCACTGAAGCTTTCTTT
TRBV6-6	TRBJ1-2	-	15	TRBD1	CASSQPAGGDYGYTF	TGTGCCAGCAGCCAGCCGGCAGGGGGCGACTATGGCTACACCTTC
TRBV9	TRBJ2-7	-	13	TRBD1	CASSVKRGPEQYF	TGTGCCAGCAGCGTCAAGAGGGGGCCAGAGCAGTACTTC
TRBV9	TRBJ1-4	-	15	-	CASSVTGATNEKLFF	TGTGCCAGCAGCGTGACAGGAGCAACTAATGAAAAACTGTTTTTT
TRBV5-4	TRBJ1-4	-	15	TRBD1	CASSPTGATNEKLFF	TGTGCCAGCAGCCCGACAGGGGCAACTAATGAAAAACTGTTTTTT
TRBV28	TRBJ2-5	-	14	-	CASSSEGGQETQYF	TGTGCCAGCAGTTCCGAAGGGGGTCAAGAGACCCAGTACTTC
TRBV5-1	TRBJ2-3	-	13	-	CASSSPDTDTQYF	TGCGCCAGCAGCTCGCCGGACACAGATACGCAGTATTTT
TRBV19	TRBJ1-5	-	16	TRBD1	CASSIEGTGVGQPQHF	TGTGCCAGTAGTATAGAAGGGACAGGGGTTGGTCAGCCCCAGCATTTT
TRBV5-1	TRBJ1-2	-	15	TRBD1	CASSSPGQGTSGYTF	TGCGCCAGCAGCTCGCCGGGACAGGGGACAAGTGGCTACACCTTC
TRBV29-1	TRBJ2-5	-	14	TRBD2	CSVTSGGPQETQYF	TGCAGCGTAACTAGCGGGGGGCCGCAAGAGACCCAGTACTTC
TRBV5-1	TRBJ2-1	-	15	-	CASSFPPSGDGVQFF	TGCGCCAGCAGCTTCCCACCCTCGGGGGACGGGGTTCAGTTCTTC
TRBV3-1/TRBV3-2	TRBJ1-6	-	16	TRBD1	CASSQVLQGASSPLHF	TGTGCCAGCAGCCAAGTATTACAGGGGGCTTCTTCACCCCTCCACTTT
TRBV9	TRBJ1-6	-	13	-	CASSVGLSSPLHF	TGTGCCAGCAGCGTGGGCCTTTCATCACCCCTCCACTTT
TRBV30	TRBJ1-6	-	16	TRBD1	CAWSVDRVGNNSPLHF	TGTGCCTGGAGTGTCGACAGGGTTGGGAATAATTCACCCCTCCACTTT
TRBV4-1	TRBJ2-5	-	14	-	CASSPVIGQETQYF	TGCGCCAGCAGCCCCGTAATAGGGCAAGAGACCCAGTACTTC
TRBV6-5	TRBJ2-1	-	14	TRBD2	CASGLAGGSEEQFF	TGTGCCAGCGGACTAGCGGGAGGGTCCGAAGAGCAGTTCTTC
TRBV3-1/TRBV3-2	TRBJ2-7	-	13	-	CASSQVSGQEQYF	TGTGCCAGCAGCCAAGTGTCCGGGCAAGAGCAGTACTTC
TRBV30	TRBJ2-7	-	15	-	CAWSSPGRQAYEQYF	TGTGCCTGGAGTTCCCCGGGACGGCAAGCCTACGAGCAGTACTTC
TRBV11-2	TRBJ1-4	-	15	-	CASSLGASVGEKLFF	TGTGCCAGCAGCTTGGGGGCCTCCGTGGGTGAAAAACTGTTTTTT